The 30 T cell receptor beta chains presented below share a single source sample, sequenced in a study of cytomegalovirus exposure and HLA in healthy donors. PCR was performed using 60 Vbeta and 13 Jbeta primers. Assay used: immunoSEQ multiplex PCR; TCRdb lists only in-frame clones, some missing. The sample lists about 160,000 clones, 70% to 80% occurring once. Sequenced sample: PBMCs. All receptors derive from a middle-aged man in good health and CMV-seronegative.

CDR3 sequence (DNA): TGCAGCGTTGAGGGACTAGCGGGAGGTGGTGAGCAGTTCTTC. Protein: CSVEGLAGGGEQFF. This rearrangement joins TRBV29-1 to TRBJ2-1; 15 bases are a match to TRBD2. The CDR3 consists of 14 residues. The germline gives CDR1 SQVTM, CDR2 ANQGSEA. The V gene end was trimmed by 3 bases and the J gene end by 9 bases; junction bases not matched to a gene: 3.

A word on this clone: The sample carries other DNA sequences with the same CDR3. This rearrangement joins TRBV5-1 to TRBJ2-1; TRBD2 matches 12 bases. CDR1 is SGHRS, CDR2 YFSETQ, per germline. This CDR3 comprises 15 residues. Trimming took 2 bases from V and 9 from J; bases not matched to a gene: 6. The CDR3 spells CASSLRLAGVLEQFF. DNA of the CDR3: TGCGCCAGCAGCTTACGACTAGCGGGAGTCCTTGAGCAGTTCTTC. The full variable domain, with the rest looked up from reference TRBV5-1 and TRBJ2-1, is KAGVTQTPRYLIKTRGQQVTLSCSPISGHRSVSWYQQTPGQGLQFLFEYFSETQRNKGNFPGRFSGRQFSNSRSEMNVSTLELGDSALYLCASSLRLAGVLEQFFGPGTRLTVL.

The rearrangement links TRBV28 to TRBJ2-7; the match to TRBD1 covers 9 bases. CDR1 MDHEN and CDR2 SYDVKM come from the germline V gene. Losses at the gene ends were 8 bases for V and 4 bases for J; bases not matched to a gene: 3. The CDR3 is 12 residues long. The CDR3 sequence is CASGDRVYEQYF. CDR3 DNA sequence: TGTGCCAGCGGGGACAGGGTTTACGAGCAGTACTTC.

The CDR3 loop reads CAGGGSRNQPQHF. CDR3 sequence (DNA): TGTGCGGGGGGGGGCTCGAGAAATCAGCCCCAGCATTTT. The rearrangement uses TRBV28 and TRBJ1-5; perhaps TRBD1 as D (6 bases). The CDR3 runs to 13 residues. Germline-derived CDR1 and CDR2 are MDHEN and SYDVKM.

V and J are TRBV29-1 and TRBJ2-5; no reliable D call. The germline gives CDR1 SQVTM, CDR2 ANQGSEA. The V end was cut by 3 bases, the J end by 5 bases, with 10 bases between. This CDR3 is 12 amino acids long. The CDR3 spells CSVDTVSETQYF. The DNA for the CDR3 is TGCAGCGTTGATACGGTTTCTGAGACCCAGTACTTC.

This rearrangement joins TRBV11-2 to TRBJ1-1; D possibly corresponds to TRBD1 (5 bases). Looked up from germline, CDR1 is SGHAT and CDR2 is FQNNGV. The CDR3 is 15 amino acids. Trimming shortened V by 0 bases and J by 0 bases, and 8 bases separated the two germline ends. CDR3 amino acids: CASSLEGAVNTEAFF. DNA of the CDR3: TGTGCCAGCAGCTTAGAAGGGGCGGTGAACACTGAAGCTTTCTTT.

The CDR3 nucleotides are TGCAGCGTTGAAGAGCCCCGGGAGACCCAGTACTTC. It codes for CSVEEPRETQYF. This rearrangement joins TRBV29-1 to TRBJ2-5, with D uncertain. With 0 bases removed from V and 5 bases from J, the gap between germline ends came to 7 bases. The CDR3 length is 12 residues. In germline, CDR1 is SQVTM, CDR2 ANQGSEA.

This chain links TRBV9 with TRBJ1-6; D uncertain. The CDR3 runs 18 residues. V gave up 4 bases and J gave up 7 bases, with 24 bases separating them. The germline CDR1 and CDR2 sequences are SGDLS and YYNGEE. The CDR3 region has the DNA TGTGCCAGCAGCCCAGGAGGTGGTTCCACAGATTGGAATTCACCCCTCCACTTT. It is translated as CASSPGGGSTDWNSPLHF.

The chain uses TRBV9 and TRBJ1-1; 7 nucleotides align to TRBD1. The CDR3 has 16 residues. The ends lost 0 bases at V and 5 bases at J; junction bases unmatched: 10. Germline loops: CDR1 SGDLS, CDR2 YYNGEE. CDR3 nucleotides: TGTGCCAGCAGCGTAGATAAAGGGGGCGTAGGTACTGAAGCTTTCTTT. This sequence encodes CASSVDKGGVGTEAFF.

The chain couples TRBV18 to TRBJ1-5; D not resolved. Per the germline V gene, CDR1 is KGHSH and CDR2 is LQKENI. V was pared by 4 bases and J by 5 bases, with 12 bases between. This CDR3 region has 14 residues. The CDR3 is CASSRESADQPQHF. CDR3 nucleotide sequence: TGTGCCAGCTCACGTGAGAGCGCGGATCAGCCCCAGCATTTT.

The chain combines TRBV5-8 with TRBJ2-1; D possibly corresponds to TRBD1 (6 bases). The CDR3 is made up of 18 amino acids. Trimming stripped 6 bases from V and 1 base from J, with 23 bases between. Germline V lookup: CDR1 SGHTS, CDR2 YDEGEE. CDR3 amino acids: CASTSDSTFLGSYNEQFF. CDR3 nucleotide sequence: TGTGCCAGCACATCGGACAGTACCTTTCTGGGGTCCTACAATGAGCAGTTCTTC.

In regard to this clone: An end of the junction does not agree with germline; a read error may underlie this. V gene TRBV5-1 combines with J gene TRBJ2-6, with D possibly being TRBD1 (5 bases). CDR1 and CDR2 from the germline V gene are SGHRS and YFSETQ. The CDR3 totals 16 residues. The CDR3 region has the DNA TGCGCCAGCAGCCAGGACGGAACCTCTGGGGCCAACGGCCTGACTTTC. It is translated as CASSQDGTSGANGLTF. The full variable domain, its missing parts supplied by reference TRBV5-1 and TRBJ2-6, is KAGVTQTPRYLIKTRGQQVTLSCSPISGHRSVSWYQQTPGQGLQFLFEYFSETQRNKGNFPGRFSGRQFSNSRSEMNVSTLELGDSALYLCASSQDGTSGANGLTFGAGSRLTVL.

The CDR3: CASTNTGGKAFF. CDR3 sequence (DNA): TGTGCCAGTACCAACACAGGGGGAAAAGCTTTCTTT. The rearrangement links TRBV19 to TRBJ1-1, with TRBD1 matching over 8 bases. The V gene end was trimmed by 7 bases and the J gene end by 9 bases; junction bases not matched to a gene: 7. The germline CDR1 and CDR2 sequences are LNHDA and SQIVND (reference sequence). The CDR3 spans 12 residues.

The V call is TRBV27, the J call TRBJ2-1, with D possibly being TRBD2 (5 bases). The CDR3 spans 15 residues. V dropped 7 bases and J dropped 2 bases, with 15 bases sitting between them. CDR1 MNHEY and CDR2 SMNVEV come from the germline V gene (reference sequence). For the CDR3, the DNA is TGTGCCAGCAAACGACTACCGGGAACCTACAATGAGCAGTTCTTC. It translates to CASKRLPGTYNEQFF.

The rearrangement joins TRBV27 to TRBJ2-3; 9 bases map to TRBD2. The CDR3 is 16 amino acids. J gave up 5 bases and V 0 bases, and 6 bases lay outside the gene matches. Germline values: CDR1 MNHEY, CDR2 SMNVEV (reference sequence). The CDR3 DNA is TGTGCCAGCAGTTTATCTAGCGGGAGCCGGGTAGATACGCAGTATTTT. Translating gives CASSLSSGSRVDTQYF.

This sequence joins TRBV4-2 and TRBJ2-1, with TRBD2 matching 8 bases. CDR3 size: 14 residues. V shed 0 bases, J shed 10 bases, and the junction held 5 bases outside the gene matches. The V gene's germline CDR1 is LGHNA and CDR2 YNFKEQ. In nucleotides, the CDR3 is TGTGCCAGCAGCCAAGAGCGGGGGGCTTGGGAGCAGTTCTTC. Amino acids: CASSQERGAWEQFF.

CDR3 sequence (DNA): TGTGCCAGCAGTTTTCTAGCGGGAGTTAACAATGAGCAGTTCTTC. Translated, it gives CASSFLAGVNNEQFF. The chain employs TRBV27 and TRBJ2-1, with TRBD2 matching 10 bases. Trimming cost V 3 bases and J 5 bases; bases outside gene matches: 4. Germline V gene sequence: CDR1 MNHEY, CDR2 SMNVEV (reference sequence). The CDR3 has 15 residues.

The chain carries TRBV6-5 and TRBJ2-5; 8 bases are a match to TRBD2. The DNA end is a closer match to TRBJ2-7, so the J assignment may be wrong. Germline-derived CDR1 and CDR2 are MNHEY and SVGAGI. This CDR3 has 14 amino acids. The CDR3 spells CASTKSGGSYEQYF. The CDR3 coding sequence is TGTGCCAGCACCAAAAGCGGGGGATCCTACGAGCAGTACTTC.

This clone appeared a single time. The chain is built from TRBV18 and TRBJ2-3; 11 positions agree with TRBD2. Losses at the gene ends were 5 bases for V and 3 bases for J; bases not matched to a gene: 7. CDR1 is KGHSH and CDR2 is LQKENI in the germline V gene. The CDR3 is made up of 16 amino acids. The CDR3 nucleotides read TGTGCCAGCTCATCTTTAGCGGGAGGGCCAACAGATACGCAGTATTTT. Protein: CASSSLAGGPTDTQYF. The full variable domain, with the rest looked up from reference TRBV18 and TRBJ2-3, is NAGVMQNPRHLVRRRGQEARLRCSPMKGHSHVYWYRQLPEEGLKFMVYLQKENIIDESGMPKERFSAEFPKEGPSILRIQQVVRGDSAAYFCASSSLAGGPTDTQYFGPGTRLTVL.

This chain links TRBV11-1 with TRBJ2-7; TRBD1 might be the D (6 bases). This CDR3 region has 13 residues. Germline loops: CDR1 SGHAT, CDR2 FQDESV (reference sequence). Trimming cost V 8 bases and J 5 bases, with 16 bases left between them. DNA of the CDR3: TGTGCCAGCGGACAGTTCCGTTTTGACGAGCAGTACTTC. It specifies CASGQFRFDEQYF.

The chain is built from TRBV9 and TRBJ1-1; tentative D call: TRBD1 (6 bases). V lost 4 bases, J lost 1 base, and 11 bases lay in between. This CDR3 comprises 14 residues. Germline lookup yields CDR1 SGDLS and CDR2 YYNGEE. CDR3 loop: CASSIGGANTEAFF. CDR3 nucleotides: TGTGCCAGCAGCATCGGGGGGGCGAACACTGAAGCTTTCTTT.

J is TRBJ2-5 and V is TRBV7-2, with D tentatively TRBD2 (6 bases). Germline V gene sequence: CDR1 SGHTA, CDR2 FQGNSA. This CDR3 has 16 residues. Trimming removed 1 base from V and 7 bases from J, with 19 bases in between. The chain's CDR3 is CASSLGVRGRWGTQYF. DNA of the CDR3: TGTGCCAGCAGCTTAGGGGTGCGGGGCCGCTGGGGGACCCAGTACTTC.

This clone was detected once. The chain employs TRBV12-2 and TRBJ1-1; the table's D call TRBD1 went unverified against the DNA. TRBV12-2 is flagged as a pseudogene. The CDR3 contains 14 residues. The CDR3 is CASRLGSQNTEAFF. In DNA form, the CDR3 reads TGTGCAAGTCGCTTGGGCAGTCAGAACACTGAAGCTTTCTTT.

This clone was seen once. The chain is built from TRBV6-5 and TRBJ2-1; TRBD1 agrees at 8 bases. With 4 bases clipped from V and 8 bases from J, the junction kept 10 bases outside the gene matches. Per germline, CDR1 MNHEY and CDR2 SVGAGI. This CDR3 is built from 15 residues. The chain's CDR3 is CASSLRTGRDYEQFF. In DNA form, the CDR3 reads TGTGCCAGCAGTTTAAGGACAGGGAGAGACTATGAGCAGTTCTTC.

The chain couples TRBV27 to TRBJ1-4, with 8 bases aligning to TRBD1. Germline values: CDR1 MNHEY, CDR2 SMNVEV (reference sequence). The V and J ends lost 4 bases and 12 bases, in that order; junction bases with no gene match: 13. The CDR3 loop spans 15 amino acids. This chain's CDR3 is CASSSYGQGEGELFF. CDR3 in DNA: TGTGCCAGCAGTTCCTATGGACAGGGCGAGGGGGAACTGTTTTTT. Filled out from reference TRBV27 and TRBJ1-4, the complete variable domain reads EAQVTQNPRYLITVTGKKLTVTCSQNMNHEYMSWYRQDPGLGLRQIYYSMNVEVTDKGDVPEGYKVSRKEKRNFPLILESPSPNQTSLYFCASSSYGQGEGELFFGSGTQLSVL.

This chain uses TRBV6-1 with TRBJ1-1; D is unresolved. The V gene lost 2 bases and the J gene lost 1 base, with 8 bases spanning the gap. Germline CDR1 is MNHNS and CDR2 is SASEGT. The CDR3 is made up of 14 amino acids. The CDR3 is CASSELSANTEAFF. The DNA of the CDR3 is TGTGCCAGCAGTGAACTATCTGCGAACACTGAAGCTTTCTTT.

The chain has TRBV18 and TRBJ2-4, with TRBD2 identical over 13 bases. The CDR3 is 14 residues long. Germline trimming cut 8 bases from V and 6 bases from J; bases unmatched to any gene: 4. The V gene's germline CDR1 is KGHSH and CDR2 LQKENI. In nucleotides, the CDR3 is TGTGCCAGCCGACTAGCGGGAGGAGGAAACATTCAGTACTTC. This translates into CASRLAGGGNIQYF.

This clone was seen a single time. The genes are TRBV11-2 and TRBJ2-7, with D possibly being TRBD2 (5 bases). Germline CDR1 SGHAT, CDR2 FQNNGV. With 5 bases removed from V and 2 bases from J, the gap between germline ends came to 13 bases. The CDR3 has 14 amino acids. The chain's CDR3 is CASSREMGTYEQYF. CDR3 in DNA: TGTGCCAGCAGCCGGGAAATGGGGACCTACGAGCAGTACTTC.

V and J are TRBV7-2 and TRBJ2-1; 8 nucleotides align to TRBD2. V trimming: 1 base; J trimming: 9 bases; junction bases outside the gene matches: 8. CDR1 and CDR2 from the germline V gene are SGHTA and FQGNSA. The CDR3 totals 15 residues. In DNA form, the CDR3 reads TGTGCCAGCAGCTTAGGGGCGGGAGGTTATACTGAGCAGTTCTTC. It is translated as CASSLGAGGYTEQFF.

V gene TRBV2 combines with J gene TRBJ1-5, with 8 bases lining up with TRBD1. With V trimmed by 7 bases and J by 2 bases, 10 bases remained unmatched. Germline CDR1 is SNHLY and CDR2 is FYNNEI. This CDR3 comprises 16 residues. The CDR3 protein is CASTADRVTGNQPQHF. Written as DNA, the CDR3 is TGTGCCAGCACCGCGGACAGGGTTACGGGCAATCAGCCCCAGCATTTT.